What follows describes a single T cell receptor (beta chain). This sample is part of a study of T-cell reconstitution after alpha-beta-depleted transplantation in children. As it was prepared, the TCRbeta library received unique molecular identifiers. TCRdb processed the PCR reads anew with MiXCR; each CDR3 protein has one entry. The table lists about 500,000 distinct CDR3 sequences, about 33% of them singletons. The CDR3 covers 14 residues. Per the germline V gene, CDR1 is MNHEY and CDR2 is SMNVEV (reference sequence). The ends lost 6 bases at V and 2 bases at J; junction bases unmatched: 3. This clonotype originated in a human donor who donated a stem cell graft to a child with aplastic anemia. The material was PBMCs from the stem cell graft donor, obtained from the stem cell graft. The V call is TRBV27, the J call TRBJ1-2, with TRBD1 matching over 10 bases. The CDR3 region is CASRGTGVNYGYTF. The CDR3 region has the DNA TGTGCCAGCAGAGGGACAGGGGTAAACTATGGCTACACCTTC.